This T cell receptor (beta chain) was identified in a study of response to subunit inactivated influenza vaccine. General study findings and limits: The authors put forward the suggestion that each seasonal influenza vaccination may bring in only a limited number of new T cells.

The germline V gene encodes CDR1 LGHDT and CDR2 YNNKEL (reference sequence). CDR3 length: 14 amino acids. V shed 8 bases, J shed 4 bases, and the junction held 6 bases outside the gene matches. Of note for this clonotype: Its antigen is unidentified.

TCRdb re-derived calls from the RT-PCR reads in MiXCR, one entry per CDR3 protein. The sample records roughly 780,000 distinct CDR3 sequences, about 18% being singletons. Sequenced material: PBMCs from blood, taken around 5 days after vaccination. The V and J genes are TRBV3-1 and TRBJ2-1, with TRBD2 matching 9 bases. This sequence was found in a man aged 45-60 years who received an inactivated influenza vaccine. For the CDR3, the DNA is TGTGCCAGCGGTGCTAGCGGGGCGTACAATGAGCAGTTCTTC. Translated, it gives CASGASGAYNEQFF.